The text below deals with one TCR beta chain. Its antigen is currently unknown. This record comes from a study of cytomegalovirus exposure and HLA in healthy donors. Study-wide context: A previous analysis identified 90 million to 140 million unique TCR beta sequences derived from some 170 million T cells. Study observations and caveats: The study designated 150 or so TCR beta chains cytomegalovirus-associated. One variant, a missense change in DCLRE1C, was linked in a later analysis to TCR beta V- and J-gene trimming.

Donors likely had unrecorded immune exposures despite being nominally healthy when sampled. The primer mix had 60 Vbeta and 13 Jbeta primers. Here immunoSEQ multiplex PCR was the method, and the copy in TCRdb shows in-frame clones only, minus some. The sample shows 85,000 to 130,000 clones, roughly a tenth of them seen only once. V shed 3 bases, J shed 6 bases, and the junction held 6 bases outside the gene matches. Germline-derived CDR1 and CDR2 are SGHDT and YYEEEE. The CDR3 is made up of 14 amino acids. The receptor was isolated from a man aged 35 to 55 in good health and CMV-seropositive. The chain has TRBV5-6 and TRBJ2-3; 8 bases align to TRBD2. Sequencing was done on a sample of PBMCs. CDR3 coding DNA: TGTGCCAGCAGCTCGGGGGGGAGGTATGATACGCAGTATTTT. Protein: CASSSGGRYDTQYF.